The 29 T cell receptor beta chains given below trace back to one sample, sequenced in a study of CD8 T cells in ankylosing spondylitis. From the 5' RACE reads, TCRdb called clonotypes with MiXCR, one entry per CDR3 protein. In the table there are around 340,000 distinct CDR3 sequences, around 15% of which are singletons. The specimen sequenced was blood, either unsorted or a sorted T cell fraction (not recorded which). The receptors were gathered from a male donor with ankylosing spondylitis or in good health (not recorded which).

This rearrangement joins TRBV5-1 to TRBJ1-1; D may be TRBD1 (6 bases). The germline V gene encodes CDR1 SGHRS and CDR2 YFSETQ. V shed 0 bases and J shed 11 bases, with 17 bases lying between them. The CDR3 runs 14 residues. As DNA, the CDR3 is TGCGCCAGCAGCTTGGCCCAGACAGGCGGAGAGGCTTTCTTT. Its protein is CASSLAQTGGEAFF.

This clonotype turned up a few times. V gene TRBV20-1 combines with J gene TRBJ2-5; D remains unclear. Per germline, CDR1 DFQATT and CDR2 SNEGSKA (reference sequence). The CDR3 contains 11 residues. V shed 7 bases and J shed 2 bases, with 8 bases lying between them. CDR3 bases: TGCAGTGGGGGTTGGCAAGAGACCCAGTACTTC. Translated, it gives CSGGWQETQYF.

This clonotype was detected only a few times. V gene TRBV4-1 combines with J gene TRBJ2-2; D is perhaps TRBD1 (6 bases). The CDR3 runs to 20 residues. The V gene's germline CDR1 is MGHRA and CDR2 YSYEKL. Deletions cut 2 bases from V and 4 bases from J, with 26 bases between. DNA of the CDR3: TGCGCCAGCAGCCAACGGGGACACCGGGACGAAATAAAGGGCACCGGGGAGCTGTTTTTT. Translated: CASSQRGHRDEIKGTGELFF.

At least ten counts were recorded for this clonotype. The chain joins TRBV6-5 to TRBJ1-5, with TRBD1 matching over 8 bases. Germline V gene sequence: CDR1 MNHEY, CDR2 SVGAGI. Unmatched junction bases numbered 5, after V lost 0 bases and J lost 7 bases. CDR3 length equals 15 residues. CDR3 protein: CASSYSTSGGQPQHF. The DNA of the CDR3 is TGTGCCAGCAGTTACTCGACCTCAGGGGGCCAGCCCCAGCATTTT.

This chain uses TRBV7-9 with TRBJ2-3; a weak D match, TRBD2 (6 bases). The CDR3 sequence is 14 residues long. Deletions cut 4 bases from V and 5 bases from J, with 13 bases between. Per the germline V gene, CDR1 is SEHNR and CDR2 is FQNEAQ (reference sequence). The CDR3 here is CASSSQLAGDTQYF. The CDR3 bases are TGTGCCAGCAGCTCGCAACTAGCTGGAGATACGCAGTATTTT. The full variable domain, rest sourced from reference TRBV7-9 and TRBJ2-3, is DTGVSQNPRHKITKRGQNVTFRCDPISEHNRLYWYRQTLGQGPEFLTYFQNEAQLEKSRLLSDRFSAERPKGSFSTLEIQRTEQGDSAMYLCASSSQLAGDTQYFGPGTRLTVL.

The chain is built from TRBV29-1 and TRBJ2-2, with 14 bases identical to TRBD2. Germline CDR1 is SQVTM and CDR2 is ANQGSEA. The CDR3 is 14 residues long. J was trimmed by 9 bases and V by 6 bases; bases with no gene match: 6. This CDR3 is CSVGTSGSGRELFF. The CDR3 coding sequence is TGCAGCGTGGGGACTAGCGGGAGTGGCCGGGAGCTGTTTTTT.

This clonotype was seen only once. J is TRBJ2-5 and V is TRBV12-3 or TRBV12-4; 8 positions agree with TRBD2. The CDR3 has 16 amino acids. V lost 3 bases and J lost 1; bases outside the gene matches: 7. The CDR3 coding sequence is TGTGCCAGCAGTTTCCGCGGGGGGAGCGGCCAAGAGACCCAGTACTTC. Its translation: CASSFRGGSGQETQYF.

There are a few counts of this clonotype. This chain uses TRBV27 with TRBJ2-7; D unresolved. Trimming removed 8 bases from V and 3 bases from J, with 11 bases in between. Germline CDR1 is MNHEY and CDR2 is SMNVEV (reference sequence). The length of the CDR3 is 12 residues. CDR3 coding DNA: TGTGCCAGCCGGACGGTTAACTACGAGCAGTACTTC. It translates to CASRTVNYEQYF.

This clonotype has more than one count but fewer than ten. This CDR3 is CASSRYRAGTEAFF. The CDR3 DNA follows: TGTGCCAGCAGCAGGTACAGGGCTGGGACTGAAGCTTTCTTT. The chain joins TRBV5-6 to TRBJ1-1; D might be TRBD1 (6 bases). The ends were cut back, 4 bases at V and 5 bases at J, with 15 bases in the middle. Germline loops: CDR1 SGHDT, CDR2 YYEEEE. The CDR3 consists of 14 residues.

This clonotype showed up just a few times. The chain employs TRBV25-1 and TRBJ2-4, with a possible D match to TRBD1 (6 bases). V was clipped by 2 bases and J by 7 bases, with 12 bases between them. From germline, CDR1 is MGHDK and CDR2 SYGVNS. This CDR3 region has 14 residues. The CDR3 nucleotides read TGTGCCAGCAGTGAAGCAGGGGCCTCCAACATTCAGTACTTC. It yields the protein CASSEAGASNIQYF. The complete variable domain, with remaining parts taken from reference TRBV25-1 and TRBJ2-4, reads EADIYQTPRYLVIGTGKKITLECSQTMGHDKMYWYQQDPGMELHLIHYSYGVNSTEKGDLSSESTVSRIRTEHFPLTLESARPSHTSQYLCASSEAGASNIQYFGAGTRLSVL.

The rearrangement joins TRBV7-9 to TRBJ2-7, with 11 nucleotides matching TRBD2. The V and J ends lost 1 base and 5 bases, in that order; junction bases with no gene match: 1. The V gene's germline CDR1 is SEHNR and CDR2 FQNEAQ (reference sequence). The CDR3 has 14 amino acids. CDR3 sequence reads: CASSLETSGNEQYF. The DNA for the CDR3 is TGTGCCAGCAGCTTAGAGACTAGCGGGAACGAGCAGTACTTC.

The chain joins TRBV6-1 to TRBJ2-7; 8 nucleotides match TRBD1. Per germline, CDR1 MNHNS and CDR2 SASEGT. This CDR3 is built from 15 residues. The V gene end was trimmed by 6 bases and the J gene end by 2 bases; junction bases not matched to a gene: 9. The CDR3 spells CASRPRTGGTYEQYF. In DNA, the CDR3 is TGTGCCAGCAGGCCCAGAACAGGGGGTACCTACGAGCAGTACTTC.

The rearrangement joins TRBV12-3 or TRBV12-4 to TRBJ1-2, with 11 bases lining up with TRBD1. V dropped 5 bases and J dropped 0; count of bases not matched to a gene: 5. The CDR3 has 16 residues. The CDR3 reads CASSKGQGVANYGYTF. The CDR3 DNA sequence: TGTGCCAGCAGTAAGGGACAGGGGGTAGCTAACTATGGCTACACCTTC.

The chain recombines TRBV7-9 with TRBJ2-7; unclear D gene. CDR1 and CDR2 (germline): SEHNR, FQNEAQ (reference sequence). This CDR3 region has 13 residues. The V end lost 0 bases, the J end lost 4 bases, and 7 bases lay between the germline ends. This CDR3 reads CASSLARLYEQYF. DNA for the CDR3: TGTGCCAGCAGCTTAGCACGGCTTTACGAGCAGTACTTC.

The chain combines TRBV25-1 with TRBJ2-7, with 14 nucleotides matching TRBD2. The germline CDR1 and CDR2 sequences are MGHDK and SYGVNS. J gave up 6 bases and V 0 bases, and 7 bases lay outside the gene matches. This CDR3 contains 17 residues. CDR3 loop: CASSEYRLAGGPVEQYF. DNA for the CDR3: TGTGCCAGCAGTGAATATCGACTAGCGGGGGGGCCGGTCGAGCAGTACTTC.

The chain links TRBV2 to TRBJ2-3; D remains ambiguous. V was trimmed by 7 bases and J by 0 bases, leaving 14 bases between them. The CDR3 extends over 15 amino acids. The germline CDR1 and CDR2 sequences are SNHLY and FYNNEI. The CDR3 reads CASNSRAASTDTQYF. Written as DNA, the CDR3 is TGTGCCAGCAACTCCCGGGCAGCTAGCACAGATACGCAGTATTTT.

This clonotype was detected only a few times. The chain uses TRBV3-1 and TRBJ1-1; D ambiguous. CDR1 LGHDT and CDR2 YNNKEL come from the germline V gene (reference sequence). The length of the CDR3 is 13 residues. Deletions cut 0 bases from V and 5 bases from J, with 7 bases between. The CDR3 bases are TGTGCCAGCAGCCAAGACCTTTCTACTGAAGCTTTCTTT. Translated: CASSQDLSTEAFF. The full variable domain, rest sourced from reference TRBV3-1 and TRBJ1-1, is DTAVSQTPKYLVTQMGNDKSIKCEQNLGHDTMYWYKQDSKKFLKIMFSYNNKELIINETVPNRFSPKSPDKAHLNLHINSLELGDSAVYFCASSQDLSTEAFFGQGTRLTVV.

J is TRBJ2-5 and V is TRBV12-5; D might be TRBD1 or TRBD2, each matching 6 bases. The V and J ends lost 0 bases and 3 bases respectively, with 14 bases between them. This CDR3 contains 16 residues. Per the germline V gene, CDR1 is LGHNT and CDR2 is FRNRAP. The CDR3 loop is CASGLVTWGAEETQYF. The CDR3 coding sequence is TGTGCTAGTGGTTTGGTAACATGGGGGGCGGAAGAGACCCAGTACTTC. Full variable domain (outside the CDR3, taken from reference TRBV12-5 and TRBJ2-5): DARVTQTPRHKVTEMGQEVTMRCQPILGHNTVFWYRQTMMQGLELLAYFRNRAPLDDSGMPKDRFSAEMPDATLATLKIQPSEPRDSAVYFCASGLVTWGAEETQYFGPGTRLLVL.

The CDR3 region has the DNA TGCAGTCACGGGGATAGACTAGCGGGTGAGCAGTTCTTC. Its translation: CSHGDRLAGEQFF. This chain uses TRBV20-1 with TRBJ2-1, with 10 bases lining up with TRBD2. Trimming cost V 8 bases and J 9 bases; bases outside gene matches: 10. Germline V lookup: CDR1 DFQATT, CDR2 SNEGSKA (reference sequence). The CDR3 covers 13 residues.

This clonotype was picked up many times. The genes are TRBV30 and TRBJ2-1; 8 bases agree with TRBD2. Per the germline V gene, CDR1 is GTSNPN and CDR2 is SVGIG (reference sequence). V lost 2 bases and J lost 15; bases outside the gene matches: 9. This CDR3 spans 12 amino acids. This CDR3 reads CAWSQTSGPRFF. CDR3 coding DNA: TGTGCCTGGAGTCAAACTAGCGGCCCGCGGTTCTTC.

CDR3 sequence (DNA): TGTGCCATCAGCGGCGGGGCTAGCGGGAACAATGAGCAGTTCTTC. Protein product: CAISGGASGNNEQFF. This sequence joins TRBV10-3 and TRBJ2-1; 9 bases align to TRBD2. The V gene end was trimmed by 6 bases and the J gene end by 5 bases; junction bases not matched to a gene: 8. Germline V gene lookup returns CDR1 ENHRY and CDR2 SYGVKD. The CDR3 runs to 15 residues.

This clonotype was picked up a small number of times. The rearrangement uses TRBV20-1 and TRBJ1-1; 8 bases are a match to TRBD1. The trim removed 5 bases at V and 6 bases at J, leaving 11 bases unmatched. The CDR3 totals 14 residues. The V gene's germline CDR1 is DFQATT and CDR2 SNEGSKA (reference sequence). CDR3 residues: CSAPDRGRLPEAFF. Here the CDR3 DNA reads TGCAGTGCTCCAGACAGGGGAAGATTACCTGAAGCTTTCTTT.

Many counts were recorded for this clonotype. The chain links TRBV29-1 to TRBJ2-7; a weak D match, TRBD2 (5 bases). Trimming cost V 3 bases and J 0 bases, with 15 bases left between them. The CDR3 runs to 15 residues. The germline V gene encodes CDR1 SQVTM and CDR2 ANQGSEA. In DNA form, the CDR3 reads TGCAGCGTTGAGAGGAGGAGCAGCAGCTCCTACGAGCAGTACTTC. This gives the protein CSVERRSSSSYEQYF.

This clonotype showed up many times. The CDR3 DNA sequence: TGCAGCGGGACACTTTACAATGAGCAGTTCTTC. Its translation: CSGTLYNEQFF. V gene TRBV29-1 combines with J gene TRBJ2-1, with D tentatively TRBD1 (5 bases). Deletions cut 7 bases from V and 4 bases from J, with 8 bases between. CDR3 length: 11 residues. CDR1 SQVTM and CDR2 ANQGSEA come from the germline V gene.

This clonotype was detected a few times. The J gene is TRBJ2-3, the V gene TRBV9, with D maybe TRBD2 (5 bases). Germline CDR1 SGDLS, CDR2 YYNGEE. V lost 3 bases and J lost 0, with 11 bases in between. The CDR3 length is 15 residues. In DNA, the CDR3 is TGTGCCAGCAGCGCCGCCGGGATAAGCACAGATACGCAGTATTTT. Amino acids: CASSAAGISTDTQYF.

The V gene is TRBV2, the J gene TRBJ2-1; 11 positions match TRBD2. The V gene's germline CDR1 is SNHLY and CDR2 FYNNEI. Losses at the gene ends were 6 bases for V and 5 bases for J; bases not matched to a gene: 6. This CDR3 contains 15 residues. CDR3 amino acids: CASRPASGGNNEQFF. DNA for the CDR3: TGTGCCAGCAGGCCCGCTAGCGGGGGGAACAATGAGCAGTTCTTC.

This CDR3 reads CSARPGLKSPLHF. DNA for the CDR3: TGCAGTGCTCGCCCAGGGCTTAAGTCACCCCTCCACTTT. This rearrangement joins TRBV20-1 to TRBJ1-6; maybe TRBD1 (5 bases). Looked up from germline, CDR1 is DFQATT and CDR2 is SNEGSKA (reference sequence). V gave up 5 bases and J gave up 10 bases, with 15 bases separating them. The CDR3 is 13 amino acids.

This chain joins TRBV5-5 and TRBJ2-1, with 11 bases fitting TRBD2. In germline, CDR1 is SGHKS, CDR2 YYEKEE (reference sequence). This CDR3 region has 15 residues. J was trimmed by 9 bases and V by 0 bases; bases with no gene match: 5. As DNA, the CDR3 is TGTGCCAGCAGCTTGGAACTAGCGGGAGTCACTGAGCAGTTCTTC. This codes for CASSLELAGVTEQFF.

The chain links TRBV2 to TRBJ2-6; no definite D call. The CDR3 is 13 residues long. V was trimmed by 5 bases and J by 1 base, leaving 3 bases between them. Germline loops: CDR1 SNHLY, CDR2 FYNNEI. CDR3 nucleotide sequence: TGTGCCAGCAGTAAGTCTGGGGCCAACGTCCTGACTTTC. Translated, it gives CASSKSGANVLTF.